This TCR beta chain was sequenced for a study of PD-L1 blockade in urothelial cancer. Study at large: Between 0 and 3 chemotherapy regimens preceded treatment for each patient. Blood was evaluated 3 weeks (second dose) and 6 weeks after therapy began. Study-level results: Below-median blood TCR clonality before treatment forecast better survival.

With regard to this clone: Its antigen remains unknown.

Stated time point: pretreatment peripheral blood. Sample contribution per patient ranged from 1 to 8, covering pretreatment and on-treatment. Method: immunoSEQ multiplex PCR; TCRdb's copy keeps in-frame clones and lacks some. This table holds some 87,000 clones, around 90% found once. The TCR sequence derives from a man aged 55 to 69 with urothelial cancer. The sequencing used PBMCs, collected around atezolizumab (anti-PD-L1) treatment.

As DNA, the CDR3 is TGTGCCAGCAGTGTTTCAGTCGAAGCTTTCTTT. As protein: CASSVSVEAFF. V and J are TRBV28 and TRBJ1-1, with D uncertain. V was pared by 5 bases and J by 8 bases, with 9 bases between. This CDR3 is built from 11 residues. Germline V gives CDR1 MDHEN, CDR2 SYDVKM.